The source of this T cell receptor beta chain is a study of cytomegalovirus exposure and HLA in healthy donors. The PCR had 60 Vbeta and 13 Jbeta primers. Here immunoSEQ multiplex PCR was the method, and the copy in TCRdb shows in-frame clones only, minus some. The sample consists of 100,000 to 150,000 clones, around 67% of them appearing once. V was clipped by 6 bases and J by 7 bases; unmatched bases: 5. This CDR3 is 13 amino acids long. Germline assignment: CDR1 MNHEY and CDR2 SVGAGI. Specimen: PBMCs. The chain links TRBV6-5 to TRBJ1-2; TRBD1 matches at 10 bases. This clonotype was obtained from a woman aged 40 to 50 in good health and CMV-seropositive. CDR3 in amino acids: CASSGTGEGGYTF. The CDR3 region has the DNA TGTGCCAGCAGCGGGACAGGGGAGGGTGGCTACACCTTC.